A single sample gave rise to the 9 T cell receptor beta chains below, sequenced in a study of T cells in Graves' hyperthyroidism and ophthalmopathy. Regions amplified from RNA transcripts were the TCR beta CDR3 regions. First-round RT-PCR targeting the TCR CDR3 was performed with the HTBI primer set. TCRdb reanalysed the multiplex PCR reads using MiXCR and keeps one entry per CDR3 protein. The top ten hold around 32% of the sample, which has about 500,000 distinct CDR3 sequences, approximately 16% seen once. The sample consisted of blood. The receptor source for this set is a woman in her 30s with Graves' ophthalmopathy.

The chain is built from TRBV5-1 and TRBJ2-1; the match to TRBD2 covers 13 bases. V gave up 1 base and J gave up 8 bases; unmatched junction bases: 9. The germline CDR1 and CDR2 sequences are SGHRS and YFSETQ. This CDR3 contains 17 residues. This chain's CDR3 is CASSLITSGRAVDEQFF. CDR3 sequence (DNA): TGCGCCAGCAGCTTGATAACTAGCGGGAGGGCCGTAGATGAGCAGTTCTTC. Together with reference TRBV5-1 and TRBJ2-1, the CDR3 gives the full variable domain: KAGVTQTPRYLIKTRGQQVTLSCSPISGHRSVSWYQQTPGQGLQFLFEYFSETQRNKGNFPGRFSGRQFSNSRSEMNVSTLELGDSALYLCASSLITSGRAVDEQFFGPGTRLTVL.

This clonotype was seen at least ten times. The rearrangement links TRBV30 to TRBJ2-7; D possibly uses TRBD1 or TRBD2 (5 bases each). The CDR3 contains 13 residues. CDR1 is GTSNPN and CDR2 is SVGIG in the germline V gene (reference sequence). V was clipped by 0 bases and J by 3 bases, with 9 bases between them. CDR3 nucleotides: TGTGCCTGGAGTGTAGGGGAGAGCTACGAGCAGTACTTC. Translation gives CAWSVGESYEQYF.

J is TRBJ2-5 and V is TRBV24-1; a weak D match, TRBD1 (5 bases). V lost 3 bases, J lost 2 bases, and 6 bases lay in between. Germline loops: CDR1 KGHDR, CDR2 SFDVKD. The CDR3 totals 13 residues. CDR3 sequence (DNA): TGTGCCACCAGTGATCGACAGCAAGAGACCCAGTACTTC. Translated, it gives CATSDRQQETQYF.

This clonotype occurred many times. V gene TRBV11-2 combines with J gene TRBJ2-3, with D unresolved. Germline loops: CDR1 SGHAT, CDR2 FQNNGV. Trimming removed 2 bases from V and 2 bases from J, with 8 bases in between. This CDR3 has 14 residues. CDR3 in DNA: TGTGCCAGCAGCTTATCACTGTCCACAGATACGCAGTATTTT. This gives the protein CASSLSLSTDTQYF.

This rearrangement joins TRBV28 to TRBJ2-7; 10 nucleotides line up with TRBD2. V shed 4 bases, J shed 4 bases, and the junction held 7 bases outside the gene matches. This CDR3 is 15 amino acids long. Germline V gene sequence: CDR1 MDHEN, CDR2 SYDVKM. In DNA form, the CDR3 reads TGTGCCAGCAGTTCCCTGGGGACTAGCGAGTACGAGCAGTACTTC. It codes for CASSSLGTSEYEQYF.

A few counts support this clonotype. The rearrangement joins TRBV5-8 to TRBJ2-3, with D possibly TRBD2 on 6 matching bases. V shed 4 bases and J shed 0 bases, with 18 bases lying between them. The length of the CDR3 is 17 residues. Germline V gives CDR1 SGHTS, CDR2 YDEGEE. The CDR3 region is CASSTEPLATSTDTQYF. The CDR3 nucleotides read TGTGCCAGCAGCACTGAACCTCTAGCGACTAGCACAGATACGCAGTATTTT.

This clonotype showed up just a few times. Mismatch with germline at one junction end may stem from a read error. The V gene is TRBV28, the J gene TRBJ2-1; tentative D call: TRBD1 (5 bases). This CDR3 is 14 amino acids long. Germline V gene lookup returns CDR1 MDHEN and CDR2 SYDVKM. The CDR3 region is CAGSLRRLRDEQFF. CDR3 DNA: TGTGCCGGCAGTTTAAGGCGGCTCAGGGATGAGCAGTTCTTC. The full variable domain, completed using reference TRBV28 and TRBJ2-1, is DVKVTQSSRYLVKRTGEKVFLECVQDMDHENMFWYRQDPGLGLRLIYFSYDVKMKEKGDIPEGYSVSREKKERFSLILESASTNQTSMYLCAGSLRRLRDEQFFGPGTRLTVL.

Points on this clonotype: This clone may be a read error of a much larger clone one base away. The rearrangement links TRBV10-1 to TRBJ2-1, with unresolved D. This CDR3 comprises 14 residues. CDR1 WNHNN and CDR2 SYGVQD come from the germline V gene (reference sequence). Between the trimmed V and J ends, which lost 4 bases and 5 bases, there was a span of 12 bases. CDR3 residues: CASSAGSTHNEQFF. CDR3 DNA: TGCGCCAGCAGTGCCGGTAGCACCCACAATGAGCAGTTCTTC.

This rearrangement joins TRBV10-3 to TRBJ2-2; 8 bases agree with TRBD1. The CDR3 contains 16 residues. Germline CDR1 and CDR2: ENHRY and SYGVKD. Unmatched junction bases numbered 9, after V lost 6 bases and J lost 3 bases. DNA of the CDR3: TGTGCCATCAGGCCCGCGACAGGGGTCGACACCGGGGAGCTGTTTTTT. Protein sequence: CAIRPATGVDTGELFF.